The sample holds many counts of the clone carrying this T cell receptor beta chain. The CDR3 sequence is 13 residues long. The germline gives CDR1 DFQATT, CDR2 SNEGSKA (reference sequence). V lost 2 bases and J lost 12; bases outside the gene matches: 7. Individual cDNA molecules received unique molecular identifiers during library preparation. TCRdb analysed the 5' RACE reads with MiXCR anew, one entry per CDR3 protein. The table has more than 60,000 distinct CDR3 sequences, less than 5% seen once. These data belong to a study of early T cells in non-severe SARS-CoV-2 infection. The chain has TRBV20-1 and TRBJ2-6; TRBD2 matches at 7 bases. The clonotype was recovered from an adult who was a healthcare worker with PCR-confirmed SARS-CoV-2 infection or an uninfected control (not recorded which). Sequencing was done on a sample of whole blood. The CDR3 nucleotides are TGCAGTGCTAGAAGGCGGGAGTTGAGCGTCCTGACTTTC. It translates to CSARRRELSVLTF.